This T cell receptor (beta chain) stems from a study of T cells in localized non-small cell lung cancer (TCRdb year 2020). In the study overall: The study analyzed T cell repertoires of around 250 early-stage NSCLC patients, comparing tumors and uninvolved tumor-adjacent lungs. The mean age of the NSCLC patients was roughly 70 years, with 120 to 150 men and 107 women. The cohort comprised 236 treatment-naïve NSCLC patients with resected, localized lung tumors.

At diagnosis, tumor, uninvolved tumor-adjacent lung and peripheral blood were collected and then preserved as a mix of FFPE and fresh-frozen material. For TCR repertoire profiling, blood samples were analyzed in the form of peripheral blood mononuclear cells. At the junction V is shortened by 2 bases and J by 0 bases, with 5 bases in between. The germline V gene gives CDR1 as SGDLS and CDR2 as YYNGEE. The CDR3 holds 14 amino acids from the cysteine to the phenylalanine. Only CDR3 DNA is held: 42 bases, read in frame from base 1. The investigation overall reported the following: A median of approximately 50 of the top 100 tumor clones turned up in the paired uninvolved adjacent lung, and some 28 of those clones also ranked among the top 100 of that same adjacent lung. Because multi-region tumor sequencing was not done, intratumor heterogeneity could not be ruled out. Uninvolved tumor-adjacent lung showed the highest T cell clonality, higher than tumor, which suggests more focused antigenic responses in the adjacent lung. Since the design was exploratory, TCR variables were selected using unadjusted p-values with no false-discovery rate correction. Higher blood T cell density associated with longer overall survival, while higher adjacent-lung clonality associated with shorter survival.

A word on this clone: Its antigen target is currently unknown. Base qualities are missing; no much larger clone stands one base away.

TCR beta CDR3 regions were sequenced from DNA using the immunoSEQ Assay. On the study's bioinformatics: T cell density was computed as TCR beta template counts normalized to usable DNA estimated by amplifying housekeeping genes. The preseqR package was used to estimate richness by extrapolating to 400,000 templates for PBMC samples and to 120,000 templates for tissue samples. Clonality was calculated as one minus Pielou's evenness. Tissue-enriched TCRs were identified by differential abundance testing using productive amino-acid clonotypes, minimum total count 5 and alpha 0.1. The Jaccard Index and the Morisita Overlap Index were used to quantify repertoire overlap between compartments. GLIPH clustered TCR beta CDR3s with public tetramer-defined viral CDR3s; viral motifs required at least three viral sequences plus V-gene enrichment. TCRdb's version of the immuneACCESS table is confined to in-frame rearrangements and falls short of the full clone set. An unresolved V gene accounts for under half of the shortfall where checked; the remainder is of unknown origin. V and J calls and clone size come straight from that table; D and trimming were deduced from the DNA. The sample has more than 20,000 clones on record, 75% to 90% of them singletons. The leading ten clones occupy 12% to 15% of the sample.

This receptor was obtained from a female donor older than 55 with stage I lung adenocarcinoma. The specimen comprised peripheral blood, sampled before any cancer treatment. This chain is built from TRBV9 and TRBJ2-2; confidence is insufficient to name the D gene. The CDR3 has the sequence CASSVPANTGELFF. DNA sequence: TGTGCCAGCAGCGTCCCAGCGAACACCGGGGAGCTGTTTTTT.